Following are 5 T cell receptor beta chains from one sample sequenced in a study of T cells in women clearing cervical HPV infection. The method was immunoSEQ multiplex PCR; TCRdb's version includes in-frame clones alone and lacks a portion of them. This sample's clone table lists about 32,000 clones. The sequencing input was blood buffy coat. These receptors were taken from a woman aged 18 to 75 with a cervical HPV16 infection that either progressed to CIN3+ or cleared (not recorded which).

The part of the CDR3 DNA that was read is TGCGCCAGCAGCCAAGGGACTAGCGGGGGCGGCACAGATACG. Translated, it gives CASSQGTSGGGTDT. The entire CDR3 protein is CASSQGTSGGGTDTQYF. The chain carries TRBV4-1 and TRBJ2-3, with TRBD2 identical over 13 bases. With the read ending 3 residues before the CDR3 end, the germline J gene is used to fill in that end. The CDR3 has 17 amino acids. The V gene end was trimmed by 1 base and the J gene end by 1 base; junction bases not matched to a gene: 2. Germline CDR1 reads MGHRA; CDR2 reads YSYEKL.

Details on this clone: Sequencing ends 3 residues short of the CDR3 end; the germline J gene provides the rest. Other DNA sequences in this specimen translate into the identical CDR3. This chain uses TRBV2 with TRBJ2-5, with TRBD1 identical over 7 bases. The trim removed 7 bases at V and 4 bases at J, leaving 3 bases unmatched. The CDR3 runs to 12 residues. Germline CDR1 SNHLY, CDR2 FYNNEI. This chain's CDR3 is CASIGDRETQYF. Incomplete CDR3 DNA: TGTGCCAGCATAGGGGACAGAGAGACC.

Regarding this clone: The missing CDR3 end, 3 residues past where the read stops, is filled in from the germline J gene. The chain employs TRBV7-3 and TRBJ2-1, with 12 bases identical to TRBD2. This CDR3 is 16 amino acids long. Germline V lookup: CDR1 SGHTA, CDR2 FQGTGA. The V gene end was trimmed by 5 bases and the J gene end by 8 bases; junction bases not matched to a gene: 10. Partial CDR3 DNA: TGTGCCAGCAGCCAAAAGACTAGCGGGGGCCCCGATGAG. Protein: CASSQKTSGGPDE. The whole CDR3 reads CASSQKTSGGPDEQFF.

Concerning this clone: Read coverage stops 3 residues before the CDR3 terminus; the germline J gene supplies the remainder. V is TRBV10-3 and J is TRBJ1-2, with D perhaps TRBD1 (6 bases). Per germline, CDR1 ENHRY and CDR2 SYGVKD. V lost 2 bases and J lost 7, with 14 bases in between. The CDR3 is made up of 14 amino acids. The CDR3 bases that were read are TGTGCCATCAGTGAGGGTGGGGGCCCGACTGGC. It specifies CAISEGGGPTG. In full, the CDR3 reads CAISEGGGPTGYTF.

About this clone itself: The read comes to an end 3 residues before the CDR3 does, leaving the germline J gene to fill in the end. The rearrangement joins TRBV10-3 to TRBJ2-5; 7 nucleotides align to TRBD2. CDR1 ENHRY and CDR2 SYGVKD come from the germline V gene. Germline trimming cut 3 bases from V and 6 bases from J; bases unmatched to any gene: 13. This CDR3 has 16 residues. The CDR3 bases that were read are TGTGCCATCAGTGAAGGGGAAGCGGGGATGTTAAAGACC. It is translated as CAISEGEAGMLKT. In full, the CDR3 is CAISEGEAGMLKTQYF.